What follows are 21 T cell receptor beta chains derived from one specimen sequenced in a study of T cell clusters in autoimmune cytopenias. TRB was amplified by touch-down multiplex PCR, primer pools A and B combined. TCRdb re-called the multiplex PCR reads; one entry per CDR3 protein, DNA not given. The sample spans about 4,000 distinct CDR3 sequences; the ten largest clones claim about 64%. TRB was amplified from about 270 ng of peripheral blood genomic DNA per sample. Separately, the same data were catalogued under a study of T cell repertoires in aging, cancer and after chemotherapy.

Sample: peripheral blood. Receptor source: a human donor with an autoimmune cytopenia or autoimmune hepatitis (not recorded which).

This clonotype is called medium-sized (0.01 to 0.1%) based on its frequency. The chain uses TRBV19 and TRBJ2-5. Germline V gives CDR1 LNHDA, CDR2 SQIVND (reference sequence). The length of the CDR3 is 16 residues. This chain's CDR3 is CASSIEANGPQETQYF.

The chain uses TRBV4-2 and TRBJ2-7. Germline CDR1 LGHNA, CDR2 YNFKEQ. The CDR3 consists of 12 residues. This CDR3 reads CASSQERAEQYF.

Judged by frequency, this clonotype is medium-sized. This chain links TRBV6-5 with TRBJ2-1; TCRdb lists TRBD1, though no DNA is available to test this call. The CDR3 length is 16 residues. CDR1 is MNHEY, CDR2 SVGAGI, per germline. CDR3: CASSYLSGGHYNEQFF.

This rearrangement joins TRBV29-1 to TRBJ1-1. There are 17 residues in the CDR3. Per the germline V gene, CDR1 is SQVTM and CDR2 is ANQGSEA. Here the CDR3 reads CSSVEGPRFGENTEAFF.

V is TRBV11-3 and J is TRBJ1-5; TCRdb calls TRBD1, which cannot be checked without DNA. Per germline, CDR1 SGHNT and CDR2 YENEEA. The CDR3 sequence is 16 residues long. The CDR3 region is CASSLEERGPNQPQHF.

This clonotype is labeled medium-sized based on frequency. This chain links TRBV6-1 with TRBJ1-4; TCRdb gives TRBD1 as the D gene, but with no DNA this cannot be confirmed. There are 13 residues in the CDR3. Per germline, CDR1 MNHNS and CDR2 SASEGT. The CDR3 protein is CASSEESAPKLFF.

V usage is TRBV12-3 or TRBV12-4 and J usage is TRBJ1-4. The CDR3 loop spans 17 amino acids. The CDR3 region is CASSLGRSGIGNEKLFF.

The chain recombines TRBV27 with TRBJ2-4; there is no DNA to check the TCRdb D call of TRBD1. The germline CDR1 and CDR2 sequences are MNHEY and SMNVEV (reference sequence). CDR3 length equals 16 residues. CDR3 in amino acids: CASSTPTTLAKNIQYF.

V is TRBV29-1 and J is TRBJ2-7; TCRdb outputs TRBD1, but without DNA this stays unchecked. Germline CDR1 is SQVTM and CDR2 is ANQGSEA. The CDR3 sequence is 14 residues long. The CDR3 spells CSVQWGTGKSHQYF.

V is TRBV11-3 and J is TRBJ2-4. CDR3 size: 17 residues. The germline CDR1 and CDR2 sequences are SGHNT and YENEEA. CDR3 residues: CASSLAGIGDAKNIQYF. The full variable domain, its missing parts supplied by reference TRBV11-3 and TRBJ2-4, is EAGVVQSPRYKIIEKKQPVAFWCNPISGHNTLYWYLQNLGQGPELLIRYENEEAVDDSQLPKDRFSAERLKGVDSTLKIQPAELGDSAVYLCASSLAGIGDAKNIQYFGAGTRLSVL.

V usage is TRBV5-1 and J usage is TRBJ2-5. CDR3 size: 16 residues. CDR1 SGHRS and CDR2 YFSETQ come from the germline V gene. The CDR3: CASSLVPAVLQETQYF.

CDR3 sequence: CASKEGSYEQYF. This chain links TRBV6-5 with TRBJ2-7. The CDR3 consists of 12 residues. Germline values: CDR1 MNHEY, CDR2 SVGAGI.

The rearrangement links TRBV19 to TRBJ1-4. CDR1 is LNHDA and CDR2 is SQIVND in the germline V gene (reference sequence). CDR3 length equals 16 residues. The CDR3 here is CASSIRFRIGNEKLFF.

This chain links TRBV19 with TRBJ2-1; absent DNA, TCRdb's TRBD1 call cannot be checked. Per the germline V gene, CDR1 is LNHDA and CDR2 is SQIVND (reference sequence). The CDR3 is 14 residues long. The CDR3 is CASGQRSGYNEQFF.

The chain employs TRBV6-5 and TRBJ2-1; TCRdb indicates TRBD2, and absent DNA this call remains unverified. The germline V gene has CDR1 MNHEY and CDR2 SVGAGI. This CDR3 has 15 amino acids. The chain's CDR3 is CASRRTSGGTGEQFF.

V and J are TRBV19 and TRBJ2-6; TCRdb calls TRBD1, which cannot be checked without DNA. The CDR3 contains 15 residues. The germline CDR1 and CDR2 sequences are LNHDA and SQIVND (reference sequence). The chain's CDR3 is CASSYRGRGANVLTF.

The rearrangement links TRBV19 to TRBJ1-5. CDR1 is LNHDA, CDR2 SQIVND, per germline (reference sequence). This CDR3 spans 15 amino acids. CDR3 region: CASSMVKGSNQPQHF. The full variable domain, in which reference TRBV19 and TRBJ1-5 provide the parts outside the CDR3, is DGGITQSPKYLFRKEGQNVTLSCEQNLNHDAMYWYRQDPGQGLRLIYYSQIVNDFQKGDIAEGYSVSREKKESFPLTVTSAQKNPTAFYLCASSMVKGSNQPQHFGDGTRLSIL.

The V gene is TRBV6-6, the J gene TRBJ2-1. Germline assignment: CDR1 MNHNY and CDR2 SVGAGI (reference sequence). The CDR3 is 15 residues long. The CDR3: CASSYRDSPYNEQFF.

V gene TRBV5-1 combines with J gene TRBJ1-2; checking the TCRdb D call of TRBD1 is not possible without DNA. Germline V gene data show CDR1 as SGHRS and CDR2 as YFSETQ. The CDR3 is 15 amino acids. The CDR3 loop reads CASSLESPGDYGYTF.

The chain combines TRBV5-6 with TRBJ2-2; TCRdb outputs TRBD1, but without DNA this stays unchecked. Germline V lookup: CDR1 SGHDT, CDR2 YYEEEE. The CDR3 covers 17 residues. CDR3 region: CASSWKTGTGWTGELFF.

The chain couples TRBV29-1 to TRBJ2-1; checking the TCRdb D call of TRBD1 is not possible without DNA. CDR1 is SQVTM and CDR2 is ANQGSEA in the germline V gene. The CDR3 runs 14 residues. The CDR3 protein is CSVPPRGLAAEQFF.